This T cell receptor beta chain stems from a study of blood T cell repertoires in COVID-19. Study information: COVID-19 samples from acute and convalescent phases originated in the United States, Italy and Spain. PBMCs, B-cell-depleted T cells, or T cells were the source of the cDNA or gDNA that made up the material.

The CDR3 contains 16 residues. Germline assignment: CDR1 MDHEN and CDR2 SYDVKM. The V segment lost 6 bases and the J segment 2 bases; nucleotides outside the gene matches: 10. In the original workflow: Estimation of nucleated cell counts relied on the amplification of reference gene primers. Generated by immunoSEQ multiplex PCR, the TCRdb table keeps only in-frame clones and is missing some. That table is the source of V, J and clone size, and D and trimming were worked out from the DNA. The sample holds 200,000 to 300,000 clones, roughly 82% seen once. Specimen: peripheral blood. V gene TRBV28 combines with J gene TRBJ2-7; TRBD1 agrees at 10 bases. The receptor's source is a man aged 40-50 years who had recovered from COVID-19. CDR3 DNA sequence: TGTGCCAGCAGCTCACCGGGACAGGGGTATGCCTACGAGCAGTACTTC. Its translation is CASSSPGQGYAYEQYF.